The text below deals with one T cell receptor beta chain. Its target is unknown. This sample is part of a study of shared clonotypes between healthy human individuals. Study results and caveats: A reduction in generation probabilities was seen for non-shared clonotypes relative to those shared by all four donors.

Germline V gene lookup returns CDR1 SGHDT and CDR2 YYEEEE. V lost 2 bases, J lost 0 bases, and 2 bases stayed unmatched. The CDR3 has 16 residues. Sequencing was performed with immunoSEQ multiplex PCR; in TCRdb, only in-frame clones are kept and a portion is missing. The table shows fewer than 2.5 million clones, with under 95% occurring only once. The receptor comes from a man aged 18 to 30 in good health. Some clones in this sample may be carry-over from other donors' samples. The sequenced sample was naive CD4+ T cells from PBMCs. Specified subset: CD45RA+ positively selected. V is TRBV5-6 and J is TRBJ2-5; 12 bases fit TRBD2. CDR3 in DNA: TGTGCCAGCAGCTTACTAGCGGGAGGTAACCAAGAGACCCAGTACTTC. Protein product: CASSLLAGGNQETQYF.